The 15 T cell receptor beta chains below were found in one sample sequenced in a study of post-analysis software for immune sequencing data. General study results and limits: TRBV5-6, TRBV5-1 and TRBV20-1 belonged to a set of roughly 5 TRBV segments that were more frequent in patients than controls.

Antigens of these TCRs are unknown. Unique-molecular-identifier-tagged TCR beta cDNA libraries were used. TCRdb itself ran the PCR reads through MiXCR, one entry per CDR3 protein. This table holds under 900,000 distinct CDR3 sequences, 53% found once. Sequenced: blood. The receptors derive from a girl between 10 and 17 years old with multiple sclerosis.

This clonotype appeared a few times. J is TRBJ1-5 and V is TRBV20-1; TRBD1 is a possible D gene (5 bases). CDR1 is DFQATT and CDR2 is SNEGSKA in the germline V gene (reference sequence). V was cut by 5 bases and J by 5 bases, with 10 bases left in between. The CDR3 is 12 amino acids. CDR3 residues: CSAAQGDQPQHF. CDR3 sequence (DNA): TGCAGTGCTGCTCAGGGAGATCAGCCCCAGCATTTT.

The chain carries TRBV12-3 or TRBV12-4 and TRBJ1-2; tentative D call: TRBD1 (6 bases). V was shortened by 6 bases and J by 8 bases, with 22 bases between the two germline ends. The CDR3 has 15 amino acids. The CDR3 bases are TGTGCCAGCAGCTCTCTTCGACAGGCCGATACAGGCTACACCTTC. It encodes CASSSLRQADTGYTF.

For the CDR3, the DNA is TGTGCCAGCAGTCCCACCCCGGGACTAACACGTAAAGAGACCCAGTACTTC. Translation: CASSPTPGLTRKETQYF. The J gene is TRBJ2-5, the V gene TRBV12-3 or TRBV12-4; 7 bases are a match to TRBD2. Unmatched junction bases numbered 15, after V lost 5 bases and J lost 3 bases. The CDR3 runs 17 residues.

J is TRBJ2-4 and V is TRBV5-6; weak D call: TRBD2 (7 bases). Between the trimmed V and J ends, which lost 0 bases and 8 bases, there was a span of 15 bases. CDR1 is SGHDT and CDR2 is YYEEEE in the germline V gene. The CDR3 is 15 amino acids. The CDR3 DNA follows: TGTGCCAGCAGCTTGGGCGGCGGGGGCGGGGACATTCAGTACTTC. It specifies CASSLGGGGGDIQYF.

Worth noting for this clonotype: At one end, the junction sequence differs from germline, possibly due to a read error. This chain uses TRBV29-1 with TRBJ1-1; weak D call: TRBD1 (5 bases). Per the germline V gene, CDR1 is SQVTM and CDR2 is ANQGSEA. The CDR3 sequence is 11 residues long. CDR3 nucleotide sequence: TGTACGGGGGTCCGGAACACTGAAGCTTTCTTT. Translating it yields CTGVRNTEAFF.

The V gene is TRBV29-1, the J gene TRBJ2-1; 9 bases line up with TRBD1. Germline-derived CDR1 and CDR2 are SQVTM and ANQGSEA. The CDR3 consists of 17 residues. Trimming took 3 bases from V and 1 from J; bases not matched to a gene: 10. CDR3 residues: CSVDPDRGQGSYNEQFF. In nucleotides, the CDR3 is TGCAGCGTTGACCCGGACAGGGGTCAAGGTTCCTACAATGAGCAGTTCTTC.

The CDR3 reads CSVRLAGGSYNEQFF. CDR3 bases: TGCAGCGTTCGCCTAGCGGGAGGTTCCTACAATGAGCAGTTCTTC. This chain links TRBV29-1 with TRBJ2-1; 11 positions agree with TRBD2. The CDR3 sequence is 15 residues long. V was clipped by 5 bases and J by 1 base; unmatched bases: 4. The germline V gene encodes CDR1 SQVTM and CDR2 ANQGSEA.

This sequence joins TRBV20-1 and TRBJ2-4, with D possibly being TRBD2 (5 bases). The closer fit of TRBJ2-5 to the DNA end suggests the J call may be wrong. This CDR3 comprises 14 residues. Germline V gene data show CDR1 as DFQATT and CDR2 as SNEGSKA (reference sequence). The CDR3 DNA reads as TGCAGTGCTCCCCCGGTGAGGGTCCAAGAGACCCAGTACTTC. It yields the protein CSAPPVRVQETQYF.

This clonotype occurred a few times. The chain recombines TRBV20-1 with TRBJ2-3; TRBD2 aligns across 13 bases. The CDR3 length is 14 residues. V gave up 5 bases and J gave up 2 bases; unmatched junction bases: 1. CDR1 and CDR2 (germline): DFQATT, SNEGSKA (reference sequence). In nucleotides, the CDR3 is TGCAGTGCTGGACTAGCGGGAGTCACAGATACGCAGTATTTT. Amino acid sequence: CSAGLAGVTDTQYF.

CDR3 sequence reads: CASSWGSGQAYEQYF. The CDR3 DNA reads as TGTGCCAGCAGCTGGGGGTCGGGACAGGCCTACGAGCAGTACTTC. The chain joins TRBV7-9 to TRBJ2-7; the match to TRBD1 covers 8 bases. This CDR3 has 15 amino acids. The germline V gene encodes CDR1 SEHNR and CDR2 FQNEAQ (reference sequence). Trimming took 4 bases from V and 2 from J; bases not matched to a gene: 7.

The gene calls are TRBV20-1 and TRBJ2-1, with 7 positions matching TRBD2. This CDR3 spans 15 amino acids. Germline V lookup: CDR1 DFQATT, CDR2 SNEGSKA (reference sequence). V lost 5 bases to trimming and J lost 4 bases; unmatched junction nucleotides: 11. In nucleotides, the CDR3 is TGCAGTGCTGGTGGACTAGTGGGGAAGTACAATGAGCAGTTCTTC. Translated, it gives CSAGGLVGKYNEQFF.

V usage is TRBV20-1 and J usage is TRBJ2-1; TRBD2 might be the D (5 bases). The CDR3 is 14 residues long. Germline loops: CDR1 DFQATT, CDR2 SNEGSKA (reference sequence). V lost 3 bases to trimming and J lost 6 bases, with 15 bases between them. CDR3 in amino acids: CSASTRSTFNEQFF. CDR3 sequence (DNA): TGCAGTGCTAGCACTAGATCGACTTTCAATGAGCAGTTCTTC.

This chain links TRBV15 with TRBJ2-7; TRBD2 agrees at 8 bases. The CDR3 contains 16 residues. Germline V gene data show CDR1 as LNHNV and CDR2 as YYDKDF (reference sequence). The J segment lost 5 bases and the V segment lost 3 bases, leaving 12 bases of the junction unmatched. CDR3 region: CATSSLPGSGNHEQYF. The CDR3 DNA sequence: TGTGCCACCAGCAGCCTGCCGGGTAGCGGGAACCACGAGCAGTACTTC.

This clonotype has only a few counts. The CDR3, as DNA: TGCAGTGCCCTGACTAGCGGGGGGCACACAGATACGCAGTATTTT. Residues: CSALTSGGHTDTQYF. The chain employs TRBV20-1 and TRBJ2-3; 13 bases match TRBD2. V was pared by 6 bases and J by 2 bases, with 5 bases of the junction left unmatched. This CDR3 has 15 amino acids. Germline CDR1 DFQATT, CDR2 SNEGSKA (reference sequence).

J is TRBJ2-5 and V is TRBV5-1; no clear D. Germline V gene sequence: CDR1 SGHRS, CDR2 YFSETQ. CDR3 length equals 10 residues. V was pared by 6 bases and J by 5 bases, with 5 bases between. CDR3 sequence: CASTMETQYF. The CDR3 DNA reads as TGCGCCAGCACCATGGAGACCCAGTACTTC.